These 21 T cell receptor beta chains share one sample of origin, sequenced in a study of cytomegalovirus exposure and HLA in healthy donors. Researchers ran the PCR with 60 Vbeta and 13 Jbeta primers. Sequencing used immunoSEQ multiplex PCR; TCRdb keeps in-frame clones, though not all of them. The table includes 200,000 or so clones, 85% to 90% detected once. The sequenced material came from PBMCs. These receptor sequences come from a human donor in good health.

V usage is TRBV12-2 and J usage is TRBJ2-7; the table's D call, TRBD2, was not checked against the DNA. TRBV12-2 is deemed a pseudogene. This CDR3 contains 19 residues. CDR3 residues: CASRVPGLAGKWRPHEQYF. As DNA, the CDR3 is TGTGCAAGTCGAGTCCCGGGACTAGCGGGAAAGTGGAGACCCCACGAGCAGTACTTC.

The J gene is TRBJ2-2, the V gene TRBV11-2, with D unclear. Trimming stripped 1 base from V and 6 bases from J, with 6 bases between. The CDR3 has 13 residues. In germline, CDR1 is SGHAT, CDR2 FQNNGV. In DNA, the CDR3 is TGTGCCAGCAGCTTAGTCAACTCCGGGGAGCTGTTTTTT. It specifies CASSLVNSGELFF. Filled out from reference TRBV11-2 and TRBJ2-2, the complete variable domain reads EAGVAQSPRYKIIEKRQSVAFWCNPISGHATLYWYQQILGQGPKLLIQFQNNGVVDDSQLPKDRFSAERLKGVDSTLKIQPAKLEDSAVYLCASSLVNSGELFFGEGSRLTVL.

V is TRBV18 and J is TRBJ2-3; unclear D gene. In germline, CDR1 is KGHSH, CDR2 LQKENI. The V gene lost 3 bases and the J gene lost 5 bases, with 6 bases spanning the gap. The CDR3 contains 12 residues. The CDR3 nucleotides read TGTGCCAGCTCACCCATCGGAGATACGCAGTATTTT. It is translated as CASSPIGDTQYF.

J is TRBJ1-3 and V is TRBV9, with D possibly TRBD1 on 6 matching bases. The V gene lost 7 bases and the J gene lost 5 bases, with 19 bases spanning the gap. CDR3 size: 15 residues. Per the germline V gene, CDR1 is SGDLS and CDR2 is YYNGEE. The CDR3 region has the DNA TGTGCCAGCGCGGGGGGGGGACAACCTAGAAACACCATATATTTT. Its protein is CASAGGGQPRNTIYF. The whole variable domain, remainder taken from reference TRBV9 and TRBJ1-3, is DSGVTQTPKHLITATGQRVTLRCSPRSGDLSVYWYQQSLDQGLQFLIQYYNGEERAKGNILERFSAQQFPDLHSELNLSSLELGDSALYFCASAGGGQPRNTIYFGEGSWLTVV.

J is TRBJ2-3 and V is TRBV9, with 8 bases identical to TRBD2. The CDR3 sequence is 18 residues long. J gave up 3 bases and V 1 base, and 13 bases lay outside the gene matches. CDR1 and CDR2 (germline): SGDLS, YYNGEE. This chain's CDR3 is CASSVLGRAGSYTDTQYF. The CDR3 region has the DNA TGTGCCAGCAGCGTACTCGGGAGGGCCGGATCGTATACAGATACGCAGTATTTT.

The chain couples TRBV2 to TRBJ1-1; weak D call: TRBD1 (5 bases). Trimming removed 2 bases from V and 4 bases from J, with 11 bases in between. Germline values: CDR1 SNHLY, CDR2 FYNNEI. The CDR3 contains 14 residues. The CDR3 is CASSELIGGTEAFF. In nucleotides, the CDR3 is TGTGCCAGCAGTGAATTGATCGGGGGCACTGAAGCTTTCTTT. The full variable domain, rest sourced from reference TRBV2 and TRBJ1-1, is EPEVTQTPSHQVTQMGQEVILRCVPISNHLYFYWYRQILGQKVEFLVSFYNNEISEKSEIFDDQFSVERPDGSNFTLKIRSTKLEDSAMYFCASSELIGGTEAFFGQGTRLTVV.

The rearrangement uses TRBV4-1 and TRBJ2-2, with D perhaps matching TRBD1 (6 bases). CDR3 length: 14 amino acids. Germline V gene lookup returns CDR1 MGHRA and CDR2 YSYEKL. Trimming removed 2 bases at V and 4 bases at J, with 8 bases between. CDR3 residues: CASSQYRVTGELFF. CDR3 nucleotide sequence: TGCGCCAGCAGCCAATACAGGGTCACCGGGGAGCTGTTTTTT.

About this clone: Compared with germline, one end of the junction differs, possibly owing to a read error. This chain links TRBV6-5 with TRBJ1-5; D possibly corresponds to TRBD1 (6 bases). The CDR3 totals 15 residues. The germline gives CDR1 MNHEY, CDR2 SVGAGI. The CDR3 DNA reads TGTGCCAGCAGTTACTCAGGTGGGGGCAACCAGCCCCAGCATTTT. Its protein is CASSYSGGGNQPQHF.

The V call is TRBV10-2, the J call TRBJ2-3, with 10 bases matching TRBD2. CDR3 length: 15 amino acids. CDR1 and CDR2 from the germline V gene are WSHSY and SAAADI. The V gene end was trimmed by 8 bases and the J gene end by 3 bases; junction bases not matched to a gene: 8. The CDR3 loop is CASLPLAGATDTQYF. CDR3 bases: TGCGCCAGCCTCCCGCTAGCGGGAGCAACAGATACGCAGTATTTT.

This clone showed up just once. This chain connects TRBV5-1 to TRBJ2-3, with TRBD2 matching over 7 bases. CDR3 length: 15 amino acids. Germline trimming cut 4 bases from V and 6 bases from J; bases unmatched to any gene: 11. Per the germline V gene, CDR1 is SGHRS and CDR2 is YFSETQ. CDR3 residues: CASSASGAHWDTQYF. The CDR3 nucleotides are TGCGCCAGCAGCGCGAGCGGGGCCCACTGGGATACGCAGTATTTT.

The chain links TRBV12-5 to TRBJ2-7, with TRBD2 identical over 9 bases. The CDR3 loop spans 16 amino acids. The germline CDR1 and CDR2 sequences are LGHNT and FRNRAP. The V gene end was trimmed by 5 bases and the J gene end by 0 bases; junction bases not matched to a gene: 8. The CDR3 region is CASGLRLAEVSYEQYF. DNA for the CDR3: TGTGCTAGTGGTCTAAGACTAGCGGAGGTCTCCTACGAGCAGTACTTC.

This rearrangement joins TRBV7-9 to TRBJ2-5; D is possibly TRBD2 (6 bases). The CDR3 is 11 amino acids. Germline values: CDR1 SEHNR, CDR2 FQNEAQ (reference sequence). Trimming left V 4 bases short and J 8 bases short, with 8 bases between. DNA for the CDR3: TGTGCCAGCAGCTCAGCGGGCACCCAGTACTTC. Protein product: CASSSAGTQYF.

The chain joins TRBV6-5 to TRBJ1-1; a possible D gene is TRBD1 (5 bases). Germline CDR1 reads MNHEY; CDR2 reads SVGAGI. CDR3 length: 16 amino acids. Trimming cost V 2 bases and J 0 bases, with 13 bases left between them. CDR3 protein: CASSYKDTVMNTEAFF. In DNA, the CDR3 is TGTGCCAGCAGTTACAAGGACACGGTAATGAACACTGAAGCTTTCTTT.

The chain joins TRBV7-8 to TRBJ1-4; D call uncertain. V shed 1 base and J shed 8 bases, with 17 bases lying between them. The CDR3 loop spans 16 amino acids. From germline, CDR1 is SGHVS and CDR2 FQNEAQ. The DNA of the CDR3 is TGTGCCAGCAGCTTAGATCGGTCTCACGCGTGGGAAAAACTGTTTTTT. Protein sequence: CASSLDRSHAWEKLFF.

V gene TRBV5-6 combines with J gene TRBJ2-7; 9 bases match TRBD1. V lost 2 bases, J lost 6 bases, and 6 bases stayed unmatched. Germline lookup yields CDR1 SGHDT and CDR2 YYEEEE. This CDR3 comprises 14 residues. The CDR3 DNA sequence: TGTGCCAGCAGCTTCGGACAGGGGAGAGGCGAGCAGTACTTC. Encoded protein: CASSFGQGRGEQYF.

The chain's CDR3 is CASSLEGQGGGYTF. DNA for the CDR3: TGCGCCAGCAGCTTGGAGGGACAGGGAGGTGGCTACACCTTC. V and J are TRBV5-1 and TRBJ1-2, with 9 bases identical to TRBD1. Unmatched junction bases numbered 4, after V lost 0 bases and J lost 7 bases. Germline assignment: CDR1 SGHRS and CDR2 YFSETQ. The CDR3 consists of 14 residues.

The gene calls are TRBV5-1 and TRBJ1-3; D is possibly TRBD1 (5 bases). Germline V gives CDR1 SGHRS, CDR2 YFSETQ. V gave up 1 base and J gave up 2 bases, with 13 bases separating them. The CDR3 covers 16 residues. CDR3 nucleotides: TGCGCCAGCAGCTTGAACGGACAAGGGGCTGGAAACACCATATATTTT. It translates to CASSLNGQGAGNTIYF.

As to this clone: One end of the junction is discordant with germline, which a read error may explain. CDR3 loop: CSSSFSTSKQFF. The CDR3 coding sequence is TGTTCCAGCAGCTTTTCGACTAGCAAGCAGTTCTTC. This chain links TRBV7-9 with TRBJ2-1, with 7 bases lining up with TRBD2. The CDR3 covers 12 residues. The germline V gene has CDR1 SEHNR and CDR2 FQNEAQ (reference sequence).

V and J are TRBV7-2 and TRBJ1-3, with a possible D match to TRBD1 (6 bases). Trimming removed 6 bases from V and 0 bases from J, with 21 bases in between. Germline V gene sequence: CDR1 SGHTA, CDR2 FQGNSA. CDR3 length: 18 residues. The CDR3 region is CASRGRGGSVNSGNTIYF. CDR3 bases: TGTGCCAGCAGGGGGAGGGGGGGGAGTGTGAACTCTGGAAACACCATATATTTT.

The V and J genes are TRBV4-3 and TRBJ2-2; D perhaps matches TRBD2 (5 bases). CDR3 size: 16 residues. V was pared by 3 bases and J by 6 bases, with 17 bases between. Germline V gene sequence: CDR1 LGHNA, CDR2 YSLEER. CDR3 coding DNA: TGCGCCAGCAGCCATCACGGGGTTGCGGGCCCCGGGGAGCTGTTTTTT. This sequence encodes CASSHHGVAGPGELFF.

This clone was counted once. V usage is TRBV7-9 and J usage is TRBJ2-7; D ambiguous. The CDR3 totals 13 residues. The V end lost 3 bases, the J end lost 2 bases, and 8 bases lay between the germline ends. Germline V gene data show CDR1 as SEHNR and CDR2 as FQNEAQ (reference sequence). The DNA of the CDR3 is TGTGCCAGCAGCTTGAACGGTCCCTACGAGCAGTACTTC. The encoded protein is CASSLNGPYEQYF. Complete variable domain (other parts from reference TRBV7-9 and TRBJ2-7): DTGVSQNPRHKITKRGQNVTFRCDPISEHNRLYWYRQTLGQGPEFLTYFQNEAQLEKSRLLSDRFSAERPKGSFSTLEIQRTEQGDSAMYLCASSLNGPYEQYFGPGTRLTVT.